Described below is a single T cell receptor beta chain sequence and its context. What it recognizes is unknown. This sample stems from a study of CXCR3-negative and CXCR3-positive naive CD8 T cells. Overall study results and limits: Unlike memory cells, which differed, naive CXCR3-negative and CXCR3-positive cells had similar TRBV-TRBJ usage. Similarly elevated diversity marked both naive subsets, with memory CD8+ cells showing far lower diversity. Hydrophobicity was higher for TRB CDR3s found in CXCR3-positive naive cells than in CXCR3-negative naive cells.

UMI-labeled TRB cDNA libraries were prepared by 5' RACE. TCRdb processed the 5' RACE reads again and assigns one entry to each CDR3 protein, with no DNA. The data include roughly 120,000 distinct CDR3 sequences; the top ten clones carry around 0.54%. Germline lookup yields CDR1 SQVTM and CDR2 ANQGSEA. The CDR3 runs to 12 residues. Phenotypically, naive CD8+ T cells corresponded to CD45RO-CCR7+CD27+CD95-. The chain recombines TRBV29-1 with TRBJ1-1. Sequencing was carried out using naive CXCR3+ CD8+ T cells from blood. Subset here: CD45RO-CCR7+CD27+CD95- naive CD8+ T cells expressing CXCR3 (TNR3+). This TCR was recovered from a human donor in good health. Some clones in this sample may be carry-over from other donors' samples. The CDR3 loop reads CSVPGPRTEAFF. Looking up the rest from reference TRBV29-1 and TRBJ1-1 gives the full variable domain: SAVISQKPSRDICQRGTSLTIQCQVDSQVTMMFWYRQQPGQSLTLIATANQGSEATYESGFVIDKFPISRPNLTFSTLTVSNMSPEDSSIYLCSVPGPRTEAFFGQGTRLTVV.